A single sample gave rise to the 27 T cell receptor beta chains below, sequenced in a study of blood T cells in healthy people across ages. Using a J-beta primer mix together with a sample-barcoded 5' primer, a second PCR was run for roughly 7 to 11 cycles. TCRdb redid the calling of the 5' RACE reads with MiXCR, one entry per CDR3 protein. Of 1.5 million or so distinct CDR3 sequences in the sample, about 40% were seen once. The sample consisted of blood. All receptors come from a woman aged 18-29 years in good health.

This sequence joins TRBV20-1 and TRBJ1-2, with TRBD1 identical over 9 bases. The CDR3 runs to 13 residues. V shed 2 bases, J shed 7 bases, and the junction held 5 bases outside the gene matches. The germline CDR1 and CDR2 sequences are DFQATT and SNEGSKA (reference sequence). CDR3 protein: CSARLQGAGGYTF. The CDR3, as DNA: TGCAGTGCTAGACTACAGGGGGCGGGTGGCTACACCTTC.

The chain carries TRBV3-1 and TRBJ2-4; the match to TRBD2 covers 9 bases. V trimming: 3 bases; J trimming: 1 base; junction bases outside the gene matches: 7. This CDR3 has 17 residues. Germline lookup yields CDR1 LGHDT and CDR2 YNNKEL (reference sequence). CDR3 coding DNA: TGTGCCAGCAGCCAGGAAACTAGCGGGTGGGCCAAAAACATTCAGTACTTC. It codes for CASSQETSGWAKNIQYF.

The genes are TRBV28 and TRBJ2-3; 11 positions match TRBD2. This CDR3 contains 17 residues. After removal of 4 bases from V and 3 bases from J, the junction contained 9 bases not matched to a gene. Looked up from germline, CDR1 is MDHEN and CDR2 is SYDVKM. The CDR3 loop reads CASSSSMTSGETDTQYF. The CDR3 DNA is TGTGCCAGCAGTTCTTCTATGACTAGCGGGGAGACAGATACGCAGTATTTT.

The table lists this clonotype with a few counts. The chain joins TRBV20-1 to TRBJ1-2, with TRBD1 matching 7 bases. The length of the CDR3 is 17 residues. Germline V gene lookup returns CDR1 DFQATT and CDR2 SNEGSKA (reference sequence). J gave up 0 bases and V 2 bases, and 12 bases lay outside the gene matches. CDR3 coding DNA: TGCAGTGCTAGACCTCGTAGACAGGGTTTGGCTAACTATGGCTACACCTTC. Amino acids: CSARPRRQGLANYGYTF.

The chain joins TRBV4-1 to TRBJ2-7; D gene unclear. The germline V gene encodes CDR1 MGHRA and CDR2 YSYEKL. Trimming removed 1 base from V and 4 bases from J, with 11 bases in between. This CDR3 comprises 14 residues. This CDR3 reads CASSQVWQLYEQYF. The CDR3 DNA reads as TGCGCCAGCAGCCAAGTCTGGCAGCTTTACGAGCAGTACTTC.

This clonotype has at least ten counts. The rearrangement uses TRBV20-1 and TRBJ2-3, with D possibly TRBD1 on 5 matching bases. In germline, CDR1 is DFQATT, CDR2 SNEGSKA (reference sequence). Trimming removed 3 bases at V and 2 bases at J, with 15 bases between. The CDR3 consists of 15 residues. CDR3: CSARVPQGNTDTQYF. Here the CDR3 DNA reads TGCAGTGCTAGGGTTCCCCAGGGTAACACAGATACGCAGTATTTT.

The J gene is TRBJ1-1, the V gene TRBV27; 9 positions agree with TRBD1. This CDR3 is 16 amino acids long. The junction had 12 bases not matched to a gene; V was cut back by 6 bases and J by 4 bases. Per the germline V gene, CDR1 is MNHEY and CDR2 is SMNVEV (reference sequence). CDR3 in DNA: TGTGCCAGCAGACCAATCGACGGGACAGGGCGCACTGAAGCTTTCTTT. It codes for CASRPIDGTGRTEAFF.

This clonotype was seen a handful of times. This chain links TRBV18 with TRBJ2-1; possible D gene TRBD1, 6 bases. V lost 3 bases to trimming and J lost 0 bases, with 9 bases between them. The CDR3 loop spans 15 amino acids. The germline V gene has CDR1 KGHSH and CDR2 LQKENI. The DNA for the CDR3 is TGTGCCAGCTCACCTGGGACAATCTCCTACAATGAGCAGTTCTTC. Protein product: CASSPGTISYNEQFF.

The V and J genes are TRBV10-3 and TRBJ2-7; D possibly uses TRBD1 or TRBD2 (5 bases each). The CDR3 loop spans 14 amino acids. Germline V CDR1 and CDR2: ENHRY, SYGVKD. V was pared by 6 bases and J by 0 bases, with 12 bases between. The DNA of the CDR3 is TGTGCCATCAGCGGGACGGACCACTCCTACGAGCAGTACTTC. Its translation is CAISGTDHSYEQYF.

This clonotype was recorded at least ten times. The genes are TRBV6-2 or TRBV6-3 and TRBJ2-7; 9 nucleotides align to TRBD2. This CDR3 has 14 amino acids. Germline V gene data show CDR1 as MNHEY and CDR2 as SVGEGT. Trimming cost V 8 bases and J 2 bases; bases outside gene matches: 7. In DNA, the CDR3 is TGTGCCAGCGGTCTAGCGGGACGACCCTACGAGCAGTACTTC. Its protein product is CASGLAGRPYEQYF.

This sequence joins TRBV7-2 and TRBJ2-1; D is possibly TRBD2 (7 bases). This CDR3 is built from 14 residues. The V end was cut by 3 bases, the J end by 6 bases, with 12 bases between. The germline CDR1 and CDR2 sequences are SGHTA and FQGNSA. The CDR3 nucleotides read TGTGCCAGCAGCTTCGGCGGGGGCGGCAATGAGCAGTTCTTC. Translated, it gives CASSFGGGGNEQFF.

The V and J genes are TRBV7-7 and TRBJ2-3; D perhaps matches TRBD1 (5 bases). The CDR3 totals 16 residues. Trimming cost V 4 bases and J 6 bases, with 20 bases left between them. CDR1 and CDR2 from the germline V gene are SSHAT and FNYEAQ (reference sequence). The CDR3, as DNA: TGTGCCAGCAGCTCCGCAGGGATTTTAGCTGGGGATACGCAGTATTTT. Protein product: CASSSAGILAGDTQYF. Using reference TRBV7-7 and TRBJ2-3 for the parts outside the CDR3, the full variable domain is GAGVSQSPRYKVTKRGQDVTLRCDPISSHATLYWYQQALGQGPEFLTYFNYEAQPDKSGLPSDRFSAERPEGSISTLTIQRTEQRDSAMYRCASSSAGILAGDTQYFGPGTRLTVL.

This clonotype has at least ten counts. The rearrangement links TRBV29-1 to TRBJ2-3, with 11 bases matching TRBD2. The germline V gene has CDR1 SQVTM and CDR2 ANQGSEA. J was trimmed by 0 bases and V by 3 bases; bases with no gene match: 2. The CDR3 has 15 amino acids. The CDR3 DNA reads TGCAGCGTTGAGGGGACTAGCGGTAGCACAGATACGCAGTATTTT. This gives the protein CSVEGTSGSTDTQYF.

CDR3 nucleotide sequence: TGCAGCGTTTCCCTACTAGCGGGAGCGAAAGGGGCCTACGAGCAGTACTTC. This codes for CSVSLLAGAKGAYEQYF. The chain links TRBV29-1 to TRBJ2-7; 11 nucleotides line up with TRBD2. Per the germline V gene, CDR1 is SQVTM and CDR2 is ANQGSEA. The CDR3 contains 17 residues. The junction had 14 bases not matched to a gene; V was cut back by 5 bases and J by 2 bases.

The CDR3 DNA is TGTGCTAGTGGTTTGGTAGTGGCTAGCGGGAGCGCAGATACGCAGTATTTT. Translating gives CASGLVVASGSADTQYF. The chain links TRBV12-5 to TRBJ2-3; 10 nucleotides agree with TRBD2. The CDR3 totals 17 residues. Per germline, CDR1 LGHNT and CDR2 FRNRAP. V shed 0 bases and J 4 bases; nucleotides not matched to a gene: 7.

This clonotype was detected only a few times. V is TRBV28 and J is TRBJ2-7; D possibly corresponds to TRBD2 (7 bases). The CDR3 totals 18 residues. V was shortened by 5 bases and J by 0 bases, with 23 bases between the two germline ends. Germline CDR1 is MDHEN and CDR2 is SYDVKM. The CDR3 nucleotides are TGTGCCAGCAGTCTAGGGGGGGGCGGACGCCTTCGCTCCTACGAGCAGTACTTC. The encoded protein is CASSLGGGGRLRSYEQYF.

The chain has TRBV3-1 and TRBJ1-2; a possible D gene is TRBD1 (5 bases). The germline V and J ends were trimmed by 1 base and 6 bases, with 12 bases remaining between them. CDR1 and CDR2 from the germline V gene are LGHDT and YNNKEL (reference sequence). The CDR3 totals 14 residues. CDR3: CASSQAAGINGYTF. For the CDR3, the DNA is TGTGCCAGCAGCCAAGCTGCAGGGATCAATGGCTACACCTTC.

This clonotype came up a few times. This chain links TRBV5-1 with TRBJ1-1, with 7 bases lining up with TRBD1. Germline V lookup: CDR1 SGHRS, CDR2 YFSETQ. The CDR3 is made up of 17 amino acids. Trimming at V came to 4 bases and at J to 1 base, leaving 13 bases not matched to a gene. The CDR3 loop is CASSPVPAAGGNTEAFF. DNA of the CDR3: TGCGCCAGCAGCCCCGTTCCCGCCGCAGGGGGGAACACTGAAGCTTTCTTT.

V is TRBV18 and J is TRBJ2-1, with a tentative D call TRBD1 (5 bases). In germline, CDR1 is KGHSH, CDR2 LQKENI. The CDR3 length is 17 residues. Trimming took off 6 bases at V and 0 bases at J, with 18 bases between the two ends. The CDR3 loop is CASSPQGGDFSYNEQFF. In nucleotides, the CDR3 is TGTGCCAGCTCCCCTCAGGGTGGCGACTTCTCCTACAATGAGCAGTTCTTC.

The chain recombines TRBV25-1 with TRBJ1-5; D is possibly TRBD1 (6 bases). The germline gives CDR1 MGHDK, CDR2 SYGVNS. The CDR3 covers 14 residues. Trimming removed 8 bases from V and 3 bases from J, with 14 bases in between. The CDR3 spells CASQGWASNQPQHF. CDR3 nucleotides: TGTGCCAGCCAGGGGTGGGCTTCCAATCAGCCCCAGCATTTT.

V is TRBV12-3 or TRBV12-4 and J is TRBJ1-6, with a weak D call TRBD1 (6 bases). CDR3 length equals 16 residues. V lost 2 bases, J lost 7 bases, and 15 bases lay in between. CDR3 region: CASSLSSGGRNSPLHF. In nucleotides, the CDR3 is TGTGCCAGCAGTTTATCATCCGGGGGGCGGAATTCACCCCTCCACTTT.

CDR3 sequence (DNA): TGCAGCGTTGAAGGGACTAGCGGGGCAAGCTCCTACAGTGAGCAGTACTTC. Protein product: CSVEGTSGASSYSEQYF. J is TRBJ2-7 and V is TRBV29-1, with TRBD2 matching 12 bases. After removal of 1 base from V and 7 bases from J, the junction contained 14 bases not matched to a gene. Germline CDR1 SQVTM, CDR2 ANQGSEA. The CDR3 length is 17 residues.

On this clonotype: A clone one base away is much larger, so this may be a read error. The V and J genes are TRBV20-1 and TRBJ1-2, with D possibly matching TRBD1 (6 bases). The CDR3 totals 13 residues. Germline V gives CDR1 DFQATT, CDR2 SNEGSKA (reference sequence). The CDR3 protein is CSASGGQGYGYIF. In DNA, the CDR3 is TGCAGTGCTAGTGGGGGGCAGGGCTATGGCTACATCTTC.

The J gene is TRBJ2-3, the V gene TRBV30; 12 bases agree with TRBD2. CDR1 GTSNPN and CDR2 SVGIG come from the germline V gene (reference sequence). Germline trimming cut 3 bases from V and 3 bases from J; bases unmatched to any gene: 1. The CDR3 consists of 14 residues. CDR3 protein: CAWRTSGRTDTQYF. The CDR3 coding sequence is TGTGCCTGGAGGACTAGCGGGAGAACAGATACGCAGTATTTT.

This clonotype was detected a few times. V and J are TRBV12-3 or TRBV12-4 and TRBJ2-5; D not resolved. The CDR3 has 13 amino acids. With 7 bases removed from V and 5 bases from J, the gap between germline ends came to 14 bases. The CDR3 protein is CASTIGVVETQYF. In DNA form, the CDR3 reads TGTGCCAGCACCATTGGGGTTGTGGAGACCCAGTACTTC.

This clonotype was detected only a few times. The rearrangement links TRBV28 to TRBJ2-6; no clear D. Germline CDR1 and CDR2: MDHEN and SYDVKM. The CDR3 is made up of 14 amino acids. V was clipped by 3 bases and J by 8 bases, with 11 bases between them. This CDR3 reads CASSLPRSTNVLTF. The CDR3 coding sequence is TGTGCCAGCAGTTTGCCAAGGTCAACCAACGTCCTGACTTTC.

The chain links TRBV20-1 to TRBJ2-7; D gene unclear. V lost 1 base and J lost 10, with 17 bases in between. The CDR3 loop spans 13 amino acids. The V gene's germline CDR1 is DFQATT and CDR2 SNEGSKA (reference sequence). The CDR3 region has the DNA TGCAGTGCTAGAGCTGACGTGGGCGAGACTCAGTACTTC. Translation: CSARADVGETQYF.